This entry describes one T cell receptor (beta chain). What it recognizes is unknown. The data were taken from a study of T cells in women clearing cervical HPV infection. Findings and limits, study-wide: T-cell numbers per sample were unknown and may explain richness differences.

Genomic DNA, averaging roughly 1,200 ng per sample, yielded TCR beta CDR3 via immunoSEQ. TCRdb's table, derived via immunoSEQ multiplex PCR, lists solely in-frame clones and lacks some. The specimen's table records around 19,000 clones. The source material was blood buffy coat. This TCR was recovered from a woman aged 18 to 75 with a cervical HPV16 infection that either progressed to CIN3+ or cleared (not recorded which).

CDR3 in amino acids: CSAPRSSYEQYF. The covered CDR3 bases are TGCAGTGCCCCCCGCAGTTCCTACGAG. J is TRBJ2-7 and V is TRBV20-1; D is ambiguous. The sequence runs out 3 residues before the end of the CDR3; the remainder is reconstructed from the germline J gene. Looked up from germline, CDR1 is DFQATT and CDR2 is SNEGSKA (reference sequence). Trimming cost V 6 bases and J 1 base, with 10 bases left between them. The CDR3 is 12 amino acids.